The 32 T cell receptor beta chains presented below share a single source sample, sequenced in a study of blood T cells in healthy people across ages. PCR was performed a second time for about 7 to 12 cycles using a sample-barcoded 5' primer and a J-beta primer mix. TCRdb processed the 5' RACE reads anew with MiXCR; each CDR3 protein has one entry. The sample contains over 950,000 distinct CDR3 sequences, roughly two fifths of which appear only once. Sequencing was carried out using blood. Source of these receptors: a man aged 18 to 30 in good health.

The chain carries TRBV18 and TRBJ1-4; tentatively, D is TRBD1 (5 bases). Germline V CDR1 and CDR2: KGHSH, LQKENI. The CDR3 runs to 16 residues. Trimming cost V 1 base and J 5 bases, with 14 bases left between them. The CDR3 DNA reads TGTGCCAGCTCACCACTCGAAGCCGGGGGGAATGAAAAACTGTTTTTT. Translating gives CASSPLEAGGNEKLFF.

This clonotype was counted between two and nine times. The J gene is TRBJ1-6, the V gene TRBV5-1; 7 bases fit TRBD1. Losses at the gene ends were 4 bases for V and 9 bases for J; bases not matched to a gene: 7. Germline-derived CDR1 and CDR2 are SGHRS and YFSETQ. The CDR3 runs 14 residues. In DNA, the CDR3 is TGCGCCAGCAGCCCAAGACAGGGCCCTTCACCCCTCCACTTT. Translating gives CASSPRQGPSPLHF.

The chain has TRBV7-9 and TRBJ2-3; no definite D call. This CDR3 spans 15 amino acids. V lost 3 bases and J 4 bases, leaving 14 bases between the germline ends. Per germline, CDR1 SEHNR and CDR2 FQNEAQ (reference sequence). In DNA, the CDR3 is TGTGCCAGCAGCTTGACCCAAAAACGGGCAGATACGCAGTATTTT. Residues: CASSLTQKRADTQYF.

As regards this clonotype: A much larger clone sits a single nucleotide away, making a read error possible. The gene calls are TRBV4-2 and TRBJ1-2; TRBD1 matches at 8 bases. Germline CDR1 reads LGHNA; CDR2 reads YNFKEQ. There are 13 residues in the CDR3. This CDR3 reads CASRPTGVYDYTF. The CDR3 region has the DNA TGTGCCAGCAGACCGACAGGGGTCTATGACTACACCTTC.

CDR3 sequence reads: CTSSLRGYGYTF. Written as DNA, the CDR3 is TGTACCAGCAGCTTACGAGGCTATGGCTACACCTTC. This chain joins TRBV7-2 and TRBJ1-2, with D uncertain. CDR1 is SGHTA, CDR2 FQGNSA, per germline. V gave up 2 bases and J gave up 4 bases, with 5 bases separating them. The CDR3 sequence is 12 residues long.

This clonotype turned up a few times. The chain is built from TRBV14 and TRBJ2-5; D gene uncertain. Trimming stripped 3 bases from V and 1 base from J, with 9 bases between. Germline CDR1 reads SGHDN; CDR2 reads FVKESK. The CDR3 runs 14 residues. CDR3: CASSHKRPQETQYF. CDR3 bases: TGTGCCAGCAGCCATAAACGGCCCCAAGAGACCCAGTACTTC.

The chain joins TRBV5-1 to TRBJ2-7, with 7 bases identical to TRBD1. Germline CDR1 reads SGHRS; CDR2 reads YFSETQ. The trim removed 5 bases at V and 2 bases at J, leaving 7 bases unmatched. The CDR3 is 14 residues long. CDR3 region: CASSFGTVAYEQYF. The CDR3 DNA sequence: TGCGCCAGCAGTTTCGGGACAGTAGCCTACGAGCAGTACTTC.

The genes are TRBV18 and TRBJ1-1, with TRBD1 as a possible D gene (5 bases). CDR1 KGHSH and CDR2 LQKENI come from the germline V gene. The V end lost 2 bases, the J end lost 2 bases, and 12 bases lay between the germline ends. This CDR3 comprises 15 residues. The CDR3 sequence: CASSPSPGTNTEAFF. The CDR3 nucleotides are TGTGCCAGCTCACCATCACCCGGGACCAACACTGAAGCTTTCTTT.

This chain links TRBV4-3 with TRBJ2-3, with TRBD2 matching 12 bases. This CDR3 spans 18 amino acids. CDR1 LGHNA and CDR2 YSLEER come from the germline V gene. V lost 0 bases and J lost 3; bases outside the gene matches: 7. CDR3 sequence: CASSQDGSSGGVTDTQYF. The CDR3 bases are TGCGCCAGCAGCCAAGATGGATCTAGCGGGGGGGTAACAGATACGCAGTATTTT.

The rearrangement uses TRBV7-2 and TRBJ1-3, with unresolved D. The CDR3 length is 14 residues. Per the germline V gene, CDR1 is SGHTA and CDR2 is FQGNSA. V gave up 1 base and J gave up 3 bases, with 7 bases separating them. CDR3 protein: CASSLETGGNTIYF. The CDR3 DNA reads TGTGCCAGCAGCTTAGAGACCGGTGGAAACACCATATATTTT.

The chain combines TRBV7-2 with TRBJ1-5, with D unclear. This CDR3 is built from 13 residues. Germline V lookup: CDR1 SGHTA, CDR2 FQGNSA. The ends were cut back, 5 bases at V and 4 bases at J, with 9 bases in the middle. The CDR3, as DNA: TGTGCCAGCAGCGTAGATCCGAATCAGCCCCAGCATTTT. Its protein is CASSVDPNQPQHF.

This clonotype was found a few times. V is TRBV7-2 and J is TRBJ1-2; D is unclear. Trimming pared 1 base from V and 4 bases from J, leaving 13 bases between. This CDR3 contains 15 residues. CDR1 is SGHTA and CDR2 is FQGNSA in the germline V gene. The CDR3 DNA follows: TGTGCCAGCAGCTTAGAGACTGGCCTTGGCTATGGCTACACCTTC. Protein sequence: CASSLETGLGYGYTF.

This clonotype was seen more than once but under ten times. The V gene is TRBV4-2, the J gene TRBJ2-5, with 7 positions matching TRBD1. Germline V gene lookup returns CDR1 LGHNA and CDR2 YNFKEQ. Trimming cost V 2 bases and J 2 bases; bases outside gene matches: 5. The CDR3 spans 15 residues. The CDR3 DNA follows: TGTGCCAGCAGCCAATCCGACAGGGATCAAGAGACCCAGTACTTC. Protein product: CASSQSDRDQETQYF.

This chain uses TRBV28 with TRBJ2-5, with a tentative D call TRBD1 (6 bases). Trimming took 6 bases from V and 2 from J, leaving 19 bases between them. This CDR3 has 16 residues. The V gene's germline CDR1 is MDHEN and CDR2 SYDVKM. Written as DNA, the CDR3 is TGTGCCAGCAGCCCCGGACAGCCGGAACTTCAAGAGACCCAGTACTTC. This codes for CASSPGQPELQETQYF.

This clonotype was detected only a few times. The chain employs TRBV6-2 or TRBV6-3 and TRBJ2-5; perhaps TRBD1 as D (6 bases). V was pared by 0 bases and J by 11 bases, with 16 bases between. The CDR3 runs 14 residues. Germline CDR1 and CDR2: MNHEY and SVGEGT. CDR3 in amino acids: CASSYSNRAREQYF. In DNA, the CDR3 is TGTGCCAGCAGTTACTCGAACAGGGCTCGAGAGCAGTACTTC.

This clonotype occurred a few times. This chain's CDR3 is CASSQERGAGDTEAFF. CDR3 sequence (DNA): TGCGCCAGCAGCCAAGAAAGGGGTGCAGGGGACACTGAAGCTTTCTTT. This chain joins TRBV4-3 and TRBJ1-1, with D maybe TRBD1 (6 bases). This CDR3 comprises 16 residues. The germline V and J ends were trimmed by 0 bases and 3 bases, with 14 bases remaining between them. Germline CDR1 reads LGHNA; CDR2 reads YSLEER.

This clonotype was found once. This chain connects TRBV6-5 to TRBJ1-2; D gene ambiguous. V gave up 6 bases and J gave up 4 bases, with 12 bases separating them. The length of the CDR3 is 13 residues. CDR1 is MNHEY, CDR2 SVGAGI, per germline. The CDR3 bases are TGTGCCAGCAGAAGATCGATTAGCTATGGCTACACCTTC. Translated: CASRRSISYGYTF.

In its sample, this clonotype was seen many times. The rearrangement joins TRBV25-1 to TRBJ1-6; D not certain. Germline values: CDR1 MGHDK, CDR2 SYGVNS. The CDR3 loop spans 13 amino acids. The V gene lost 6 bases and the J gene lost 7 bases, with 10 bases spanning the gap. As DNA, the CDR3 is TGTGCCAGCAGGACACGAGAAAATTCACCCCTCCACTTT. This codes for CASRTRENSPLHF.

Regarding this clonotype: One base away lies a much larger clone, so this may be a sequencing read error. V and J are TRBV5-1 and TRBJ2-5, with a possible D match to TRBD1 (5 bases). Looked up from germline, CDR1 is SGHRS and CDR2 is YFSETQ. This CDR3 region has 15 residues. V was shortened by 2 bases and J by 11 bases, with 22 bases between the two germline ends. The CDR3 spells CASSLRVQGWNEQYF. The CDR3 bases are TGCGCCAGCAGCTTAAGGGTGCAGGGCTGGAATGAGCAGTACTTC.

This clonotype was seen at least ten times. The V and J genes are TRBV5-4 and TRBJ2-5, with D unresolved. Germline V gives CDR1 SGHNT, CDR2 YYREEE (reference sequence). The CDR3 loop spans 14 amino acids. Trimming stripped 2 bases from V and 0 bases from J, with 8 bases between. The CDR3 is CASSFSQNQETQYF. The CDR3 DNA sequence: TGTGCCAGCAGCTTTTCCCAGAACCAAGAGACCCAGTACTTC. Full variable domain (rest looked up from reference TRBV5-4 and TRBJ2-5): ETGVTQSPTHLIKTRGQQVTLRCSSQSGHNTVSWYQQALGQGPQFIFQYYREEENGRGNFPPRFSGLQFPNYSSELNVNALELDDSALYLCASSFSQNQETQYFGPGTRLLVL.

CDR3 region: CASSLQGIPRGYTF. DNA of the CDR3: TGTGCCAGCAGTTTACAGGGAATTCCTAGAGGCTACACCTTC. The chain carries TRBV27 and TRBJ1-2; D might be TRBD1 (5 bases). Trimming removed 2 bases at V and 8 bases at J, with 15 bases between. Germline CDR1 and CDR2: MNHEY and SMNVEV (reference sequence). The CDR3 sequence is 14 residues long.

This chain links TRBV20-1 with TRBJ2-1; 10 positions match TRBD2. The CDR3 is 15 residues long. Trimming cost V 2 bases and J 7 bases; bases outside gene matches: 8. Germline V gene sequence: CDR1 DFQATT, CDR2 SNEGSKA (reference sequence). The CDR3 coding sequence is TGCAGTGCTAGACTCCCTAGCGGGGGTAGGAATGAGCAGTTCTTC. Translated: CSARLPSGGRNEQFF.

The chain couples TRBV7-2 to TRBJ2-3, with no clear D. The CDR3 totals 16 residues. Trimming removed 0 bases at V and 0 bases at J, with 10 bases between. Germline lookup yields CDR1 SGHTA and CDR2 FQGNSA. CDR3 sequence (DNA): TGTGCCAGCAGCTTAGCGTCTACCGGGAGCACAGATACGCAGTATTTT. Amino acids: CASSLASTGSTDTQYF.

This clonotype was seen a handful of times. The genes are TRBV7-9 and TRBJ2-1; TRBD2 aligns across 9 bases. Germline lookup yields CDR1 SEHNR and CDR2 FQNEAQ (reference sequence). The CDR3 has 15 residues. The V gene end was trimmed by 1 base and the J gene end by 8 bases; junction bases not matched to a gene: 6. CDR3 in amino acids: CASSLVGLAPYEQFF. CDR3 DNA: TGTGCCAGCAGCTTAGTTGGACTAGCGCCTTATGAGCAGTTCTTC.

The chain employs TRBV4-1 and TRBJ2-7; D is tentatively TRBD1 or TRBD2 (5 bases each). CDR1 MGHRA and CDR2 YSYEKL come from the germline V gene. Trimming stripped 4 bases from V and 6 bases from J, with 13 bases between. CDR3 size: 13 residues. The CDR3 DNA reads TGCGCCAGCAGCCCCTCGGGACCCGCCGAGCAGTACTTC. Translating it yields CASSPSGPAEQYF.

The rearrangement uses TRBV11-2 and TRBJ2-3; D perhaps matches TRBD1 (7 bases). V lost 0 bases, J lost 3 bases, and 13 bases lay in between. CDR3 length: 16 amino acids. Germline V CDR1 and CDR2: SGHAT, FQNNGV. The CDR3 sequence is CASSLEGAGGTDTQYF. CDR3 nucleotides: TGTGCCAGCAGCTTAGAGGGGGCAGGGGGGACAGATACGCAGTATTTT.

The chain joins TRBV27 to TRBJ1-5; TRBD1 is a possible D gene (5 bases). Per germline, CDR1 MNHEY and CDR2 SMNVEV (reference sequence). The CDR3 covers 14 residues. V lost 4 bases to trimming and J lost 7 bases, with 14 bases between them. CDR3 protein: CASSSAGKNQPQHF. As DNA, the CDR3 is TGTGCCAGCAGTTCAGCAGGGAAAAACCAGCCCCAGCATTTT.

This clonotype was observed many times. The CDR3 DNA is TGCGCCAGCAGCCCAGGAGTTGGGGAGACCCAGTACTTC. This sequence encodes CASSPGVGETQYF. The chain carries TRBV4-1 and TRBJ2-5; no firm D call. The CDR3 covers 13 residues. Germline V gene sequence: CDR1 MGHRA, CDR2 YSYEKL. Trimming shortened V by 4 bases and J by 5 bases, and 11 bases separated the two germline ends.

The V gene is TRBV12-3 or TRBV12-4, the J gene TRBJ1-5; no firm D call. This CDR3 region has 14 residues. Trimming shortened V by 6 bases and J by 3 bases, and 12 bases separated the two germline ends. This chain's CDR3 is CASRPGFINQPQHF. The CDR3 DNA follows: TGTGCCAGCAGGCCAGGATTTATCAATCAGCCCCAGCATTTT.

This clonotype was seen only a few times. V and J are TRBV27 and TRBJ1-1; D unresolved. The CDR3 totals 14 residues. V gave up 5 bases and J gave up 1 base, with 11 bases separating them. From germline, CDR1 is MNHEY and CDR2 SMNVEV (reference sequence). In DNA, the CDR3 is TGTGCCAGCAGTCCCCCGAATTGGAACACTGAAGCTTTCTTT. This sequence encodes CASSPPNWNTEAFF.

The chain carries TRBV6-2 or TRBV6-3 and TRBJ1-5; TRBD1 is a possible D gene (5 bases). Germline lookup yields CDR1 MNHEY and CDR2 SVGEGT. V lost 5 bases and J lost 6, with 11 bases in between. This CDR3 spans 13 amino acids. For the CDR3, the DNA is TGTGCCAGCAGTGATAGGGACGGTCAGCCCCAGCATTTT. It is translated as CASSDRDGQPQHF.

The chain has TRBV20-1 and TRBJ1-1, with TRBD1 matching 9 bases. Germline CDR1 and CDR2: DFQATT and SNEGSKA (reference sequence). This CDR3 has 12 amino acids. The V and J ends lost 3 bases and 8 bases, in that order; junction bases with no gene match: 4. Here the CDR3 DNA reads TGCAGTGCTAGGTTGGGACAGGGAGAAGCTTTCTTT. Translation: CSARLGQGEAFF.